The 31 T cell receptor beta chains presented below share a single source sample, sequenced in a study of identical twins. Via MiXCR, TCRdb re-called the 5' RACE reads, giving one row per CDR3 protein. The sample lists around 670,000 distinct CDR3 sequences, over 5% occurring once. Source material: naive T cells sorted from blood. These receptors all stem from a young man in good health.

This clonotype was recorded at least ten times. The J gene is TRBJ1-1, the V gene TRBV6-2 or TRBV6-3; D gene ambiguous. The CDR3 length is 13 residues. CDR1 is MNHEY and CDR2 is SVGEGT in the germline V gene. V shed 9 bases and J shed 4 bases, with 15 bases lying between them. CDR3 sequence: CASEVGESTEAFF. CDR3 nucleotide sequence: TGTGCCAGTGAAGTGGGAGAAAGCACTGAAGCTTTCTTT.

This clonotype has more than one count but fewer than ten. The V call is TRBV12-3 or TRBV12-4, the J call TRBJ2-2; D remains unclear. This CDR3 spans 10 amino acids. V lost 8 bases, J lost 6 bases, and 4 bases lay in between. CDR3 nucleotide sequence: TGTGCCAGCGTGGCCGGGGAGCTGTTTTTT. As protein: CASVAGELFF.

This clonotype came up many times. The V gene is TRBV29-1, the J gene TRBJ2-1; D possibly corresponds to TRBD2 (6 bases). CDR3 size: 14 residues. The V end lost 3 bases, the J end lost 9 bases, and 18 bases lay between the germline ends. Germline values: CDR1 SQVTM, CDR2 ANQGSEA. The CDR3 sequence is CSVDTGVEGGEQFF. As DNA, the CDR3 is TGCAGCGTTGACACGGGAGTTGAAGGCGGTGAGCAGTTCTTC.

The chain combines TRBV20-1 with TRBJ2-7, with D possibly being TRBD1 (5 bases). Germline CDR1 and CDR2: DFQATT and SNEGSKA (reference sequence). The V end was cut by 0 bases, the J end by 2 bases, with 14 bases between. CDR3 size: 15 residues. CDR3 residues: CSARDDAVGAYEQYF. The CDR3 DNA follows: TGCAGTGCTAGAGATGATGCGGTAGGGGCCTACGAGCAGTACTTC.

The chain has TRBV6-1 and TRBJ2-1, with 8 bases that match TRBD2. CDR1 is MNHNS, CDR2 SASEGT, per germline. The CDR3 totals 15 residues. Germline trimming cut 8 bases from V and 2 bases from J; bases unmatched to any gene: 8. CDR3 in DNA: TGTGCCAGCGTGGGAGCGGGAGATCCCTACAATGAGCAGTTCTTC. Translation gives CASVGAGDPYNEQFF.

This clonotype turned up a few times. The rearrangement links TRBV30 to TRBJ1-2, with D maybe TRBD1 (6 bases). V was pared by 8 bases and J by 2 bases, with 15 bases between. The CDR3 totals 13 residues. CDR1 and CDR2 (germline): GTSNPN, SVGIG (reference sequence). As DNA, the CDR3 is TGTGCCAGCCCCCTTAGGGGGAACTATGGCTACACCTTC. Translated: CASPLRGNYGYTF.

The V call is TRBV27, the J call TRBJ2-7; 8 bases match TRBD1. Losses at the gene ends were 6 bases for V and 3 bases for J; bases not matched to a gene: 10. This CDR3 is 15 amino acids long. Per germline, CDR1 MNHEY and CDR2 SMNVEV (reference sequence). The CDR3 loop reads CASSPNDRGSYEQYF. The CDR3 coding sequence is TGTGCCAGCAGCCCGAACGACAGGGGAAGCTACGAGCAGTACTTC.

This clonotype was seen only a few times. This chain connects TRBV6-2 or TRBV6-3 to TRBJ2-1, with no clear D. The CDR3 extends over 14 amino acids. Germline loops: CDR1 MNHEY, CDR2 SVGEGT. Deletions cut 2 bases from V and 6 bases from J, with 11 bases between. The DNA of the CDR3 is TGTGCCAGCAGTTACACCAGGTCGGGCAATGAGCAGTTCTTC. Protein product: CASSYTRSGNEQFF.

This clonotype appeared many times. The chain carries TRBV6-5 and TRBJ2-2; TRBD2 matches at 9 bases. This CDR3 region has 18 residues. Per germline, CDR1 MNHEY and CDR2 SVGAGI. V was clipped by 0 bases and J by 0 bases; unmatched bases: 5. CDR3 sequence (DNA): TGTGCCAGCAGTTACTCGGCTAGCGGGACCGCGAACACCGGGGAGCTGTTTTTT. Encoded protein: CASSYSASGTANTGELFF.

Many counts were recorded for this clonotype. The V call is TRBV29-1, the J call TRBJ2-6; TRBD1 is a possible D gene (5 bases). The CDR3 runs to 14 residues. Germline CDR1 and CDR2: SQVTM and ANQGSEA. V lost 4 bases, J lost 0 bases, and 7 bases lay in between. The CDR3 is CSVGQGSGANVLTF. CDR3 nucleotide sequence: TGCAGCGTTGGGCAGGGCTCTGGGGCCAACGTCCTGACTTTC.

This clonotype was seen at least ten times. V usage is TRBV24-1 and J usage is TRBJ2-1; 9 bases match TRBD2. The germline gives CDR1 KGHDR, CDR2 SFDVKD. The CDR3 has 15 amino acids. The junction had 10 bases not matched to a gene; V was cut back by 8 bases and J by 6 bases. CDR3 protein: CATIGSGRRGNEQFF. The CDR3 DNA follows: TGTGCCACCATAGGTAGCGGGAGAAGGGGCAATGAGCAGTTCTTC.

In this sample, this clonotype turned up many times. The chain combines TRBV29-1 with TRBJ1-1, with a weak D call TRBD1 (6 bases). From germline, CDR1 is SQVTM and CDR2 ANQGSEA. The CDR3 runs 13 residues. V gave up 6 bases and J gave up 0 bases, with 11 bases separating them. DNA for the CDR3: TGCAGCGTACAGGGTTTACTGAACACTGAAGCTTTCTTT. This encodes CSVQGLLNTEAFF.

This clonotype was seen ten or more times. This chain connects TRBV20-1 to TRBJ2-7; D unclear. The CDR3 totals 15 residues. Germline values: CDR1 DFQATT, CDR2 SNEGSKA (reference sequence). Trimming pared 0 bases from V and 1 base from J, leaving 13 bases between. CDR3 loop: CSARDLLAVSYEQYF. Here the CDR3 DNA reads TGCAGTGCTAGAGATCTTCTGGCTGTTTCCTACGAGCAGTACTTC.

Many counts were recorded for this clonotype. V gene TRBV5-1 combines with J gene TRBJ2-1, with a possible D match to TRBD1 (6 bases). CDR3 length equals 15 residues. The germline V gene has CDR1 SGHRS and CDR2 YFSETQ. V lost 0 bases, J lost 0 bases, and 7 bases lay in between. CDR3 DNA sequence: TGCGCCAGCAGCTTGGGACAGGTCTCCTACAATGAGCAGTTCTTC. Its translation is CASSLGQVSYNEQFF. Variable domain in full (rest from reference TRBV5-1 and TRBJ2-1): KAGVTQTPRYLIKTRGQQVTLSCSPISGHRSVSWYQQTPGQGLQFLFEYFSETQRNKGNFPGRFSGRQFSNSRSEMNVSTLELGDSALYLCASSLGQVSYNEQFFGPGTRLTVL.

This clonotype was picked up a small number of times. The chain employs TRBV2 and TRBJ2-2, with TRBD2 matching 7 bases. CDR1 and CDR2 from the germline V gene are SNHLY and FYNNEI. This CDR3 comprises 13 residues. The V and J ends lost 10 bases and 8 bases, in that order; junction bases with no gene match: 10. CDR3 region: CATARSSGGELFF. CDR3 DNA: TGTGCCACCGCCCGATCTAGCGGTGGGGAGCTGTTTTTT.

This clonotype was seen only a few times. The J gene is TRBJ2-2, the V gene TRBV11-2; 8 bases are shared with TRBD1. The CDR3 length is 16 residues. Unmatched junction bases numbered 11, after V lost 5 bases and J lost 6 bases. Germline lookup yields CDR1 SGHAT and CDR2 FQNNGV. The DNA of the CDR3 is TGTGCCAGCAGCCTTTATACAGGGGGAGTCTCCGGGGAGCTGTTTTTT. It specifies CASSLYTGGVSGELFF.

The gene calls are TRBV27 and TRBJ2-3; TRBD1 matches at 7 bases. V gave up 6 bases and J gave up 3 bases; unmatched junction bases: 9. The CDR3 covers 15 residues. CDR1 and CDR2 from the germline V gene are MNHEY and SMNVEV (reference sequence). The CDR3 DNA reads as TGTGCCAGCAGACAGGGGCCCCCGGCGACAGATACGCAGTATTTT. Its translation: CASRQGPPATDTQYF.

This clonotype was seen repeatedly, ten times or more. The V gene is TRBV29-1, the J gene TRBJ2-7; D could derive from TRBD1 or TRBD2 (5 bases each). Germline CDR1 reads SQVTM; CDR2 reads ANQGSEA. This CDR3 has 13 amino acids. Trimming pared 8 bases from V and 3 bases from J, leaving 17 bases between. The CDR3: CSPPGTGNYEQYV. The CDR3 nucleotides are TGCAGCCCTCCCGGGACGGGAAACTACGAGCAGTACGTC.

This clonotype was detected ten times or more. The chain recombines TRBV5-1 with TRBJ1-2; 7 bases are a match to TRBD1. Germline CDR1 SGHRS, CDR2 YFSETQ. CDR3 length equals 16 residues. With V trimmed by 0 bases and J by 5 bases, 10 bases remained unmatched. The DNA for the CDR3 is TGCGCCAGCAGCTTGGACAGGGGAAGTACACAATATGGCTACACCTTC. Translating it yields CASSLDRGSTQYGYTF. Full variable domain (outside the CDR3, taken from reference TRBV5-1 and TRBJ1-2): KAGVTQTPRYLIKTRGQQVTLSCSPISGHRSVSWYQQTPGQGLQFLFEYFSETQRNKGNFPGRFSGRQFSNSRSEMNVSTLELGDSALYLCASSLDRGSTQYGYTFGSGTRLTVV.

This clonotype appeared a few times. The chain has TRBV18 and TRBJ1-5; D gene unclear. Per germline, CDR1 KGHSH and CDR2 LQKENI. V gave up 2 bases and J gave up 5 bases, with 10 bases separating them. The CDR3 has 14 residues. The DNA for the CDR3 is TGTGCCAGCTCACCATCGGAAATCCATCAGCCCCAGCATTTT. It encodes CASSPSEIHQPQHF.

The genes are TRBV7-9 and TRBJ2-2; D is uncertain. The CDR3 extends over 14 amino acids. CDR1 SEHNR and CDR2 FQNEAQ come from the germline V gene (reference sequence). V was pared by 3 bases and J by 5 bases, with 10 bases between. CDR3 DNA sequence: TGTGCCAGCAGCTTTGACCTACTGACCGGGGAGCTGTTTTTT. The encoded protein is CASSFDLLTGELFF.

CDR3 region: CASSDANQPQHF. DNA of the CDR3: TGTGCCAGTTCAGATGCCAATCAGCCCCAGCATTTT. The chain has TRBV19 and TRBJ1-5, with unresolved D. V was shortened by 8 bases and J by 3 bases, with 8 bases between the two germline ends. The germline V gene encodes CDR1 LNHDA and CDR2 SQIVND (reference sequence). CDR3 size: 12 residues.

This clonotype occurred many times. J is TRBJ2-7 and V is TRBV20-1, with 10 bases that match TRBD1. Trimming cost V 0 bases and J 3 bases; bases outside gene matches: 5. Germline lookup yields CDR1 DFQATT and CDR2 SNEGSKA (reference sequence). This CDR3 is built from 15 residues. The CDR3, as DNA: TGCAGTGCTAGAGATCGACAGGGGGCGATCTACGAGCAGTACGTC. It encodes CSARDRQGAIYEQYV.

This clonotype appeared many times. This sequence joins TRBV28 and TRBJ2-4, with D perhaps matching TRBD1 or TRBD2 (5 bases each). Per the germline V gene, CDR1 is MDHEN and CDR2 is SYDVKM. V was cut by 8 bases and J by 9 bases, with 20 bases left in between. This CDR3 comprises 14 residues. CDR3 bases: TGTGCCAGCTACCCTGGGAGCCAGGGTGGCATTCAGTACTTC. This gives the protein CASYPGSQGGIQYF.

Turning to this clonotype: A much larger clone differs from this one at a single base, so this may be a read error. This chain uses TRBV6-5 with TRBJ2-7; no clear D gene. Germline V gives CDR1 MNHEY, CDR2 SVGAGI. Trimming cost V 1 base and J 3 bases, with 7 bases left between them. The CDR3 runs 13 residues. In nucleotides, the CDR3 is TGTGCCAGCAGTTACTGGCAGAACTACGAGCAGTACTTC. The encoded protein is CASSYWQNYEQYF.

This clonotype was recorded a few times. The chain is built from TRBV19 and TRBJ2-1; D is ambiguous. In germline, CDR1 is LNHDA, CDR2 SQIVND (reference sequence). The V and J ends lost 4 bases and 4 bases respectively, with 8 bases between them. This CDR3 contains 13 residues. DNA for the CDR3: TGTGCCAGTAGTAGTGTGGGGTACAATGAGCAGTTCTTC. Amino acids: CASSSVGYNEQFF.

This clonotype came up a few times. The chain carries TRBV6-6 and TRBJ1-2; the D is unclear. This CDR3 has 13 amino acids. Germline CDR1 reads MNHNY; CDR2 reads SVGAGI (reference sequence). The germline V and J ends were trimmed by 2 bases and 4 bases, with 8 bases remaining between them. The CDR3 protein is CASSYQTGYGYTF. The CDR3 bases are TGTGCCAGCAGTTACCAGACGGGCTATGGCTACACCTTC.

This clonotype has only a few counts. V gene TRBV7-8 combines with J gene TRBJ2-7, with 7 nucleotides matching TRBD1. The ends lost 5 bases at V and 5 bases at J; junction bases unmatched: 15. The CDR3 covers 16 residues. CDR1 SGHVS and CDR2 FQNEAQ come from the germline V gene. This CDR3 is CASSGKRVTRGHEQYF. CDR3 bases: TGTGCCAGCAGCGGCAAACGAGTCACAAGGGGGCACGAGCAGTACTTC.

This clonotype came up a few times. V and J are TRBV14 and TRBJ2-4, with 7 bases lining up with TRBD2. The CDR3 is 15 amino acids. The V and J ends lost 4 bases and 4 bases, in that order; junction bases with no gene match: 7. CDR1 is SGHDN, CDR2 FVKESK, per germline. CDR3 sequence: CASSPNPSGKNIQYF. CDR3 in DNA: TGTGCCAGCAGCCCGAACCCTAGCGGAAAAAACATTCAGTACTTC.

V is TRBV11-2 and J is TRBJ1-2; D unclear. The length of the CDR3 is 14 residues. Per the germline V gene, CDR1 is SGHAT and CDR2 is FQNNGV. The ends were cut back, 1 base at V and 8 bases at J, with 14 bases in the middle. CDR3 amino acids: CASSLGETKRGYTF. CDR3 in DNA: TGTGCCAGCAGCTTAGGGGAGACCAAAAGGGGCTACACCTTC.

This clonotype was seen more than once but under ten times. The V and J genes are TRBV4-2 and TRBJ2-7; no firm D call. The CDR3 runs 16 residues. Trimming cost V 3 bases and J 2 bases, with 17 bases left between them. The germline CDR1 and CDR2 sequences are LGHNA and YNFKEQ. CDR3 sequence (DNA): TGTGCCAGCAGCCAGGGGTTAGGCGAGAGAACCTACGAGCAGTACTTC. Translation: CASSQGLGERTYEQYF.